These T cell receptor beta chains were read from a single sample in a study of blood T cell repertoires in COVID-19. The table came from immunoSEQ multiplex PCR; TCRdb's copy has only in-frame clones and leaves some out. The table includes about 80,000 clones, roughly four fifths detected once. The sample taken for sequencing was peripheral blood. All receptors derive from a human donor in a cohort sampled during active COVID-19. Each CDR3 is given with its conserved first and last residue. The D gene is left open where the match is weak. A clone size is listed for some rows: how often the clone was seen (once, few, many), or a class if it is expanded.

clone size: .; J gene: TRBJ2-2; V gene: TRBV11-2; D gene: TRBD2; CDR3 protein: CASSSQAGESTGELFF; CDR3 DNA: TGTGCCAGCAGCTCTCAAGCGGGAGAGAGCACCGGGGAGCTGTTTTTT
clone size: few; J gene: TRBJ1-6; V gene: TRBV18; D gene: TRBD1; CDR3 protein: CASSLGTGTDSPLHF; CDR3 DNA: TGTGCCAGCTCCCTCGGGACAGGTACCGATTCACCCCTCCACTTT
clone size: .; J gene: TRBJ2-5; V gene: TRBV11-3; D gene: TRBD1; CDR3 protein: CASSLGGQGIQETQYF; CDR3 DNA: TGTGCCAGCAGCTTAGGGGGACAGGGAATCCAAGAGACCCAGTACTTC
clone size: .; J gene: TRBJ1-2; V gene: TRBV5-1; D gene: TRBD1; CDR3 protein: CASSSGQGMGGYTF; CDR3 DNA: TGCGCCAGCAGCTCGGGACAGGGCATGGGTGGCTACACCTTC
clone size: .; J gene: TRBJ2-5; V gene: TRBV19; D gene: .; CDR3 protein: CASSQGRETQYF; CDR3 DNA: TGTGCCAGTAGTCAGGGTAGGGAGACCCAGTACTTC
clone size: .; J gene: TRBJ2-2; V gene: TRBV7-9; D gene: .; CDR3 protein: CASSLGGANTGELFF; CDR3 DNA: TGTGCCAGCAGCCTAGGGGGGGCGAACACCGGGGAGCTGTTTTTT
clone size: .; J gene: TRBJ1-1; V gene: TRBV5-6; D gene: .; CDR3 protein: CASSLAYGVTVNTEAFF; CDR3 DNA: TGTGCCAGCAGCTTAGCGTATGGGGTGACAGTAAACACTGAAGCTTTCTTT
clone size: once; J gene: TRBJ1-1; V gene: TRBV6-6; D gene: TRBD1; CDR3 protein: CASSPVPRQGRNTEAFF; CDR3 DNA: TGTGCCAGCAGTCCTGTTCCTCGACAGGGAAGGAACACTGAAGCTTTCTTT
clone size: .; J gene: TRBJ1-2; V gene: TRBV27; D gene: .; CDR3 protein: CASRPIQGAYGYTF; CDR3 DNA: TGTGCCAGCAGACCAATACAGGGCGCCTATGGCTACACCTTC
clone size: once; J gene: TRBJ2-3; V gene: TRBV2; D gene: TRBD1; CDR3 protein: CASSYDRGKTDTQYF; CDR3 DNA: TGTGCCAGCAGTTACGACAGGGGAAAGACAGATACGCAGTATTTT
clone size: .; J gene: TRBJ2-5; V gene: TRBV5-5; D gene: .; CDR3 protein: CASSLGREETQYF; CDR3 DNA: TGTGCCAGCAGCTTGGGCCGGGAAGAGACCCAGTACTTC
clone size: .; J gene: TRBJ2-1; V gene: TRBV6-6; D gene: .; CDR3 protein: CASTTRGLAGPNEQFF; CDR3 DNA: TGTGCCAGCACCACCCGGGGACTGGCCGGACCCAATGAGCAGTTCTTC
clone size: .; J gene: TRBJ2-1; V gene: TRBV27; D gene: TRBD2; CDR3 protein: CASSFVPGTSGIDKGNEQFF; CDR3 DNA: TGTGCCAGCAGTTTCGTACCCGGGACTAGCGGGATAGATAAGGGCAATGAGCAGTTCTTC
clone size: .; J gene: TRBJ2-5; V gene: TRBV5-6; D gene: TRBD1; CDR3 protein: CASSKETGTRETQYF; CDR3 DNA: TGTGCCAGCAGCAAAGAGACAGGGACGCGGGAGACCCAGTACTTC
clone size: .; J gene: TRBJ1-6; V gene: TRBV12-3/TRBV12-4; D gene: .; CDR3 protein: CASSSDRVRPLHF; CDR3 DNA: TGTGCCAGCAGTTCAGACAGAGTTCGACCCCTCCACTTT
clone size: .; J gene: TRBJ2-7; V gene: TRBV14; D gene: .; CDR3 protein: CASSQVQGLGEQYF; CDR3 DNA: TGTGCCAGCAGCCAAGTACAGGGTCTGGGCGAGCAGTACTTC
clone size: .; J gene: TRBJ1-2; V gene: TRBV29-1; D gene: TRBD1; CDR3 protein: CSVGDREWSGYTF; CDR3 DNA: TGCAGCGTTGGGGACAGGGAATGGAGTGGCTACACCTTC
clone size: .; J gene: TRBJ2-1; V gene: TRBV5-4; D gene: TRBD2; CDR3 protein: CASSSGTSGGAYNEQFF; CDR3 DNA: TGTGCCAGCAGCTCCGGGACTAGCGGGGGGGCCTACAATGAGCAGTTCTTC
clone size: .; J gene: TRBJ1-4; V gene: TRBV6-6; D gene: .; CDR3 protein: CASRGGDEKLFF; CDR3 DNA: TGTGCCAGCCGGGGAGGGGATGAAAAACTGTTTTTT
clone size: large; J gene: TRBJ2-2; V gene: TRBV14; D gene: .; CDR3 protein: CASSQLDYSNTGELFF; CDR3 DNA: TGTGCCAGCAGCCAACTCGACTACTCAAACACCGGGGAGCTGTTTTTT
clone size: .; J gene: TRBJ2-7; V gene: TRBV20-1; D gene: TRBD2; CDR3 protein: CSASSGRASYEQYF; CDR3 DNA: TGCAGTGCTAGTAGCGGGAGAGCCTCCTACGAGCAGTACTTC
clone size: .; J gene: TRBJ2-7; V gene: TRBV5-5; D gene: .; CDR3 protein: CASTLYDYSYEQYF; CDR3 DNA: TGTGCCAGCACCCTCTACGACTACTCCTACGAGCAGTACTTC
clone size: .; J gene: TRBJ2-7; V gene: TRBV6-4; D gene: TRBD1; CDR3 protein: CAKIQGPTHEQYF; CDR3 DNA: TGTGCCAAAATACAGGGGCCGACCCACGAGCAGTACTTC
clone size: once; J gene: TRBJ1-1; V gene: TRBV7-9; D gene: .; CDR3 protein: CASSLAAVRGEAFF; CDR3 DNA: TGTGCCAGCAGCTTAGCAGCGGTCCGAGGAGAAGCTTTCTTT
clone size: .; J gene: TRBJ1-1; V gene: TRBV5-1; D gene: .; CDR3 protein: CASSPRGGSMNTEAFF; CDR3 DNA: TGCGCCAGCAGCCCACGAGGGGGTAGCATGAACACTGAAGCTTTCTTT
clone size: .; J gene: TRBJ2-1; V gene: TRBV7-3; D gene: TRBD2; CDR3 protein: CASSLGRTSGTNEQFF; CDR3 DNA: TGTGCCAGCAGCTTAGGTCGGACTAGCGGGACCAATGAGCAGTTCTTC
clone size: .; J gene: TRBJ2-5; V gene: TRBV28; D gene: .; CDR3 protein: CASSPWTQETQYF; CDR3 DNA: TGTGCCAGCAGCCCTTGGACACAAGAGACCCAGTACTTC
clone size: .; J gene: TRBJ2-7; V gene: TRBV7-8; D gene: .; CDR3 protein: CASSFQDSLSGEQYF; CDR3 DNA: TGTGCCAGCAGCTTTCAGGACAGCCTATCCGGCGAGCAGTACTTC
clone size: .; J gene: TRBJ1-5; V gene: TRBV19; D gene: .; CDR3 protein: CATSLDSSNQPQHF; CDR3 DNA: TGTGCCACTTCACTGGACAGCAGCAATCAGCCCCAGCATTTT
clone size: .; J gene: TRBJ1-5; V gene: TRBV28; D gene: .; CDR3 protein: CASSFEYRLSPQHF; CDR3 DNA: TGTGCCAGCAGTTTCGAGTACAGGCTTTCGCCCCAGCATTTT
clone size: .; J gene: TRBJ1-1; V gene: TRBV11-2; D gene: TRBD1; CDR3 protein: CASSTQTGVNTEAFF; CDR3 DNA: TGTGCCAGCAGCACCCAGACAGGGGTAAACACTGAAGCTTTCTTT
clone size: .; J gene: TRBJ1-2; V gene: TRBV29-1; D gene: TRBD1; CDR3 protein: CSVEGRGQGLRNYGYTF; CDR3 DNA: TGCAGCGTTGAAGGGCGTGGACAGGGGTTGAGAAACTATGGCTACACCTTC
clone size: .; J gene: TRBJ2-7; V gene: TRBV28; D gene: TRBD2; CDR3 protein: CASSLYGGGSYEQYF; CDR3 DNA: TGTGCCAGCAGTTTATACGGCGGGGGCTCCTACGAGCAGTACTTC
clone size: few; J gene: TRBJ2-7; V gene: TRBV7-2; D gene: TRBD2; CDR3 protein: CASSLSAGGGGEQYF; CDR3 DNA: TGTGCCAGCAGCCTAAGCGCGGGAGGGGGAGGCGAGCAGTACTTC
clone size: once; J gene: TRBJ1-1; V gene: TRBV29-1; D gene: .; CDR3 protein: CSAWPGGPNTEAFF; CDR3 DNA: TGCAGCGCCTGGCCGGGGGGACCCAACACTGAAGCTTTCTTT
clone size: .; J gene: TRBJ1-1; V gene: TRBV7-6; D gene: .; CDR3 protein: CASTPGTLLGLGNTEAFF; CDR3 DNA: TGTGCCAGCACCCCGGGGACTCTTCTCGGGTTGGGGAACACTGAAGCTTTCTTT
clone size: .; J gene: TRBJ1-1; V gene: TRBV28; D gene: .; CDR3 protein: CASITLGGRAEAFF; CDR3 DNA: TGTGCCAGCATCACTCTTGGAGGAAGAGCCGAAGCTTTCTTT
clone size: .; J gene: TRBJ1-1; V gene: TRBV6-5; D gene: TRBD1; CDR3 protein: CASTITDRSTEAFF; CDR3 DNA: TGTGCCAGCACCATCACGGACAGGAGCACTGAAGCTTTCTTT
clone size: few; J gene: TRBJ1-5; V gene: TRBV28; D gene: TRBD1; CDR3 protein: CASSVRDRGQPQHF; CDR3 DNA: TGTGCCAGCAGTGTCCGGGACAGAGGGCAGCCCCAGCATTTT
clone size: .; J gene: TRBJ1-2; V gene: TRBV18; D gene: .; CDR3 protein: CASSSAGGDYGYTF; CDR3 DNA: TGTGCCAGCTCTTCAGCGGGGGGCGACTATGGCTACACCTTC
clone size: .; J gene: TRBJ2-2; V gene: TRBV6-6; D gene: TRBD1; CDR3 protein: CASRQGANTGELFF; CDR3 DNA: TGTGCCAGCCGACAGGGGGCGAACACCGGGGAGCTGTTTTTT
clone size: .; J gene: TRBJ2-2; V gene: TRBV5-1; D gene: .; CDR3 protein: CASSLQVGVNTGELFF; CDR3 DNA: TGCGCCAGCAGCTTACAGGTCGGCGTGAACACCGGGGAGCTGTTTTTT
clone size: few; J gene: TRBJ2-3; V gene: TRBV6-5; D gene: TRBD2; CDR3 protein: CASSSTSGRDTQYF; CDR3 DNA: TGTGCCAGCAGTTCAACTAGCGGGAGAGATACGCAGTATTTT
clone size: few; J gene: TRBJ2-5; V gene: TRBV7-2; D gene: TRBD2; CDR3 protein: CASSLDGTNGAKTQYF; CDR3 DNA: TGTGCCAGCAGCTTAGATGGGACTAATGGAGCGAAGACCCAGTACTTC
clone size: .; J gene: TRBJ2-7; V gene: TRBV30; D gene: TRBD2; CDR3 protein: CAWKLAGAYEQYF; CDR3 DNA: TGTGCCTGGAAACTAGCGGGAGCCTACGAGCAGTACTTC
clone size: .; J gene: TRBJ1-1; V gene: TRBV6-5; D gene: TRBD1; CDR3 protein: CASSSGQGLLNTEAFF; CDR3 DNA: TGTGCCAGCAGTTCGGGACAGGGACTTTTGAACACTGAAGCTTTCTTT
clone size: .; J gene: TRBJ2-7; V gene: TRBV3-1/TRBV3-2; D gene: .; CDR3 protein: CASSQVMTQQYF; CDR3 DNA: TGTGCCAGCAGCCAAGTTATGACACAGCAGTACTTC
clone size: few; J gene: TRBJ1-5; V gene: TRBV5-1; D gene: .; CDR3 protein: CASSLGWAAYNQPQHF; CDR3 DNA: TGCGCCAGCAGCTTGGGTTGGGCAGCTTACAATCAGCCCCAGCATTTT
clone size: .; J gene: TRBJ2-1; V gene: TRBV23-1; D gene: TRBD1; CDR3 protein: CASSLTGVYNEQFF; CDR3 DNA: TGCGCCAGCAGTCTCACAGGGGTTTACAATGAGCAGTTCTTC
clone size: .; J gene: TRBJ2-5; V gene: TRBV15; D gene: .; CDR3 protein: CATSRDRGETQYF; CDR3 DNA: TGTGCCACCAGCAGAGATCGAGGAGAGACCCAGTACTTC